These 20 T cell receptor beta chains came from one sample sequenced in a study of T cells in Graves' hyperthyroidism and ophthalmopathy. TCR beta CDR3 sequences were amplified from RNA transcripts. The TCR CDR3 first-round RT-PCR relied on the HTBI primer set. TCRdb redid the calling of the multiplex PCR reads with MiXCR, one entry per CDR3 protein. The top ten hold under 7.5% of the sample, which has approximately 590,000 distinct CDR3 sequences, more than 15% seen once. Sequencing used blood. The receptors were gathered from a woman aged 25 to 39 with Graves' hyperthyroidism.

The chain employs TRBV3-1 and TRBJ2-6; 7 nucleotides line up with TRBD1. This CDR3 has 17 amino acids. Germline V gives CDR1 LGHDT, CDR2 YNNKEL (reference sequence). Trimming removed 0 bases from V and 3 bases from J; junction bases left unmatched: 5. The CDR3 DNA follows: TGTGCCAGCAGCCAAGATACAGGGGCAAGTGGGGCCAACGTCCTGACTTTC. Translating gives CASSQDTGASGANVLTF.

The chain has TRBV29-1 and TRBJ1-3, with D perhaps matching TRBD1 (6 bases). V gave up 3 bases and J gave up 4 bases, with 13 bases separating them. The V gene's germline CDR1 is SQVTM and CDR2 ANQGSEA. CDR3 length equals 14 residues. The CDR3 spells CSVEGRGAGNTIYF. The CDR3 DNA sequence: TGCAGCGTTGAGGGCAGGGGCGCCGGAAACACCATATATTTT. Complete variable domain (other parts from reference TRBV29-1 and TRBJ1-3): SAVISQKPSRDICQRGTSLTIQCQVDSQVTMMFWYRQQPGQSLTLIATANQGSEATYESGFVIDKFPISRPNLTFSTLTVSNMSPEDSSIYLCSVEGRGAGNTIYFGEGSWLTVV.

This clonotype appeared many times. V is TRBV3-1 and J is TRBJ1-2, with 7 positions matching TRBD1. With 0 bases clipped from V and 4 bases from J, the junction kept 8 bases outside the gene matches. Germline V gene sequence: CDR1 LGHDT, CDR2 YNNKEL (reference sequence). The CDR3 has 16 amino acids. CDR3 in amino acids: CASSQDLARGAYGYTF. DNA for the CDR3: TGTGCCAGCAGCCAAGATCTTGCCAGGGGGGCCTATGGCTACACCTTC.

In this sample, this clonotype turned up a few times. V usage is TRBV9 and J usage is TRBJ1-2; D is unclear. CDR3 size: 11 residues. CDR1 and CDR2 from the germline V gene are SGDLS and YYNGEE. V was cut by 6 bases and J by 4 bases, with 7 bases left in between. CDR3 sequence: CASTGVYGYTF. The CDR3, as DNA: TGTGCCAGCACCGGAGTCTATGGCTACACCTTC.

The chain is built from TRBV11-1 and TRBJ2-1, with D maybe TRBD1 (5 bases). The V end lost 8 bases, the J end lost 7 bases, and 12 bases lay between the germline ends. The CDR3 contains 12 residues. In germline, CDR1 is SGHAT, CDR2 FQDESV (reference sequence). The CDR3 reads CASVGRKNEQFF. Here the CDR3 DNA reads TGTGCCAGCGTGGGGCGCAAGAATGAGCAGTTCTTC.

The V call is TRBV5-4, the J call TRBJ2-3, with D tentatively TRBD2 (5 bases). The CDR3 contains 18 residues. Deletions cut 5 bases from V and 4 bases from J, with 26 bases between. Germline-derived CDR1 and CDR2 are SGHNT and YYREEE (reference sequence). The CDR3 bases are TGTGCCAGCAGGGGGTGGACGAGGACTGAAGTTTCTCCAGATACGCAGTATTTT. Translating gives CASRGWTRTEVSPDTQYF.

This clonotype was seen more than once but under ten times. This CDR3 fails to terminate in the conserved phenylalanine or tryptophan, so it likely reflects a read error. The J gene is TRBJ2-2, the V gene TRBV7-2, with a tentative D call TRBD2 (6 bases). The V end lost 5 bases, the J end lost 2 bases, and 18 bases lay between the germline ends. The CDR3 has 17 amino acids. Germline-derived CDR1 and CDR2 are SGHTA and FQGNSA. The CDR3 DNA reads TGTGCCAGCAGCGTCGAGCCGAGCGGGCCTAACACCGGGGAGCTGTTTCTT. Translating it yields CASSVEPSGPNTGELFL.

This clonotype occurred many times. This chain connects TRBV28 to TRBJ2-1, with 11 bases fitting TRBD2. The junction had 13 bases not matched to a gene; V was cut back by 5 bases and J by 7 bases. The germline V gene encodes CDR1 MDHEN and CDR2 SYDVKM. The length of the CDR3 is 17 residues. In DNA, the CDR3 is TGTGCCAGCAGTCCTATTAGCGGGAGGGCCATTGGGAATGAGCAGTTCTTC. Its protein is CASSPISGRAIGNEQFF.

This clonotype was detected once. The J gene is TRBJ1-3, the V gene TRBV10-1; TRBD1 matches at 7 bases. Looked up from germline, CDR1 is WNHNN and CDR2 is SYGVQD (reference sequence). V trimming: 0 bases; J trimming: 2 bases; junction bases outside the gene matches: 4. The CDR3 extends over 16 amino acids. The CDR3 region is CASSESTQGAGNTIYF. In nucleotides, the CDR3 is TGCGCCAGCAGTGAGTCGACTCAGGGGGCTGGAAACACCATATATTTT.

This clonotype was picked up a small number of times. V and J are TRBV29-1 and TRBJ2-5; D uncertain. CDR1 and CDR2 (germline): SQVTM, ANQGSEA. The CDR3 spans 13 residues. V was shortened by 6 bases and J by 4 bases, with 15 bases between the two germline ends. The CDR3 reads CSVTTGSLETQYF. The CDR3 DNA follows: TGCAGCGTGACGACTGGGTCCCTAGAGACCCAGTACTTC.

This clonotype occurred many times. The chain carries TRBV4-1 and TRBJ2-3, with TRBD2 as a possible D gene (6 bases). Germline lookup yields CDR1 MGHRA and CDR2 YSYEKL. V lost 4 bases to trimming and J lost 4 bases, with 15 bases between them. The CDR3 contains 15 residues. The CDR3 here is CASSRASEVSDTQYF. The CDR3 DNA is TGCGCCAGCAGCCGCGCTAGCGAAGTGTCAGATACGCAGTATTTT.

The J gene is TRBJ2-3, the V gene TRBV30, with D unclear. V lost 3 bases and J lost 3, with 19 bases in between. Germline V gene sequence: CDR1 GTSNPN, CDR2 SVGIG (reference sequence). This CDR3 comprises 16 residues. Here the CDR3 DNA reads TGTGCCTGGAGCAGTCCTGGGCCCCAGTGGACAGATACGCAGTATTTT. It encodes CAWSSPGPQWTDTQYF.

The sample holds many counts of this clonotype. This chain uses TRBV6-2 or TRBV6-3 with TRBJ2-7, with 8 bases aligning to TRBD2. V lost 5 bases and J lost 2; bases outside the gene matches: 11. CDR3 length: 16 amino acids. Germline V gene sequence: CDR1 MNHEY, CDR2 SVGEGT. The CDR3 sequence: CASSPKLAGKTYEQYF. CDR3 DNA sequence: TGTGCCAGCAGTCCGAAGCTAGCGGGTAAGACCTACGAGCAGTACTTC.

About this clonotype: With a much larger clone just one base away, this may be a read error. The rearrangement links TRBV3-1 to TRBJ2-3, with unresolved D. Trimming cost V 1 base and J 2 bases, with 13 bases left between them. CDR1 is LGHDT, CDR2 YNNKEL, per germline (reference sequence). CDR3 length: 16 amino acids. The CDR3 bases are TGTGCCAGCAGCCAAGTGAGCAGGAGTTTCACAGATACGCAGTATTTT. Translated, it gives CASSQVSRSFTDTQYF.

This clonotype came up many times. CDR3 DNA sequence: TGTGCCAGCAGCTTGGCACGGACAGGGGGAACTGAAGCTTTCTTT. It encodes CASSLARTGGTEAFF. The genes are TRBV5-5 and TRBJ1-1; 10 bases are shared with TRBD1. Germline CDR1 reads SGHKS; CDR2 reads YYEKEE (reference sequence). This CDR3 is 15 amino acids long. After removal of 0 bases from V and 5 bases from J, the junction contained 4 bases not matched to a gene.

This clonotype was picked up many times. The DNA for the CDR3 is TGCGCCAGCAGCTTGGAGGGGGCCGACTATGGCTACACCTTC. Protein product: CASSLEGADYGYTF. The rearrangement joins TRBV5-1 to TRBJ1-2; 7 bases align to TRBD1. The CDR3 consists of 14 residues. Per germline, CDR1 SGHRS and CDR2 YFSETQ. The trim removed 0 bases at V and 3 bases at J, leaving 2 bases unmatched.

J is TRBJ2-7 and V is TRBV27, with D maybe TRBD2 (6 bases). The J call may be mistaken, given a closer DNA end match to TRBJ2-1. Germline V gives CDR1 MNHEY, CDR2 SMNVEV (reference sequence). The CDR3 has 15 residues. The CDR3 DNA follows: TGTGCCAGCAGTTTAGGCGGGGTCGCCTCCCACGAGCAGTTCTTC. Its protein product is CASSLGGVASHEQFF.

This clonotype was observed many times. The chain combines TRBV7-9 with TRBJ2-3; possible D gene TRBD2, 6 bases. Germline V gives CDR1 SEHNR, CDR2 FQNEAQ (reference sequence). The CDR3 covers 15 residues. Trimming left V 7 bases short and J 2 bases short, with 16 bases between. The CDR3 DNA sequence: TGTGCCAGCAATATAGCGGACTCGGCCACAGATACGCAGTATTTT. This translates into CASNIADSATDTQYF.

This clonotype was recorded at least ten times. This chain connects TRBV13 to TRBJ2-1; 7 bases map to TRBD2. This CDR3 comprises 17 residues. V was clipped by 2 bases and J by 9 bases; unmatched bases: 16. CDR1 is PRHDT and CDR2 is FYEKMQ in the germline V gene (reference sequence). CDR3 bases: TGTGCCAGCAGCTTATCCCCGGGAGGACCACCCTTTGGTGAGCAGTTCTTC. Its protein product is CASSLSPGGPPFGEQFF.

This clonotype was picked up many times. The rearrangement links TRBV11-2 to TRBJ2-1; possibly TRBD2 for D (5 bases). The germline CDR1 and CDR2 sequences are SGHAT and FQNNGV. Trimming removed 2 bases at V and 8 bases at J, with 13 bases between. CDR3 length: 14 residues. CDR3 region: CASSLSGEGDEQFF. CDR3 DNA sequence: TGTGCCAGCAGCTTATCAGGAGAGGGCGATGAGCAGTTCTTC.